A single sample gave rise to the 18 T cell receptor beta chains below, sequenced in a study of blood T cell repertoires in COVID-19. Clones were sequenced by immunoSEQ multiplex PCR, and TCRdb holds only the in-frame ones, with some missing. The sample has just under 350,000 clones; around nine tenths are singletons. Sequenced sample: peripheral blood. These receptor sequences come from a woman between 70 and 85 years old with COVID-19, enrolled during active disease.

This chain joins TRBV12-5 and TRBJ1-2, with 7 bases lining up with TRBD1. V shed 0 bases, J shed 8 bases, and the junction held 9 bases outside the gene matches. The CDR3 consists of 15 residues. The germline V gene has CDR1 LGHNT and CDR2 FRNRAP. CDR3 nucleotides: TGTGCTAGTGGTTTGGTACGAGAGGGGGCTGAGGGCTACACCTTC. It codes for CASGLVREGAEGYTF.

Only a few counts were recorded for this clone. The chain joins TRBV5-6 to TRBJ1-2, with TRBD1 matching over 8 bases. The V gene's germline CDR1 is SGHDT and CDR2 YYEEEE. Trimming cost V 4 bases and J 4 bases; bases outside gene matches: 12. The CDR3 is 16 residues long. The CDR3 spells CASSNGQGGRSYGYTF. The CDR3 region has the DNA TGTGCCAGCAGCAACGGACAGGGCGGAAGATCCTATGGCTACACCTTC. Using reference TRBV5-6 and TRBJ1-2 for the parts outside the CDR3, the full variable domain is DAGVTQSPTHLIKTRGQQVTLRCSPKSGHDTVSWYQQALGQGPQFIFQYYEEEERQRGNFPDRFSGHQFPNYSSELNVNALLLGDSALYLCASSNGQGGRSYGYTFGSGTRLTVV.

The V and J genes are TRBV6-5 and TRBJ2-7; 9 positions agree with TRBD1. The CDR3 covers 14 residues. Trimming cost V 6 bases and J 11 bases; bases outside gene matches: 14. The germline gives CDR1 MNHEY, CDR2 SVGAGI. The CDR3 DNA follows: TGTGCCAGCAGCCACCCCCGGGACAGGGTTAAGGAGTACTTC. This translates into CASSHPRDRVKEYF.

CDR3 sequence reads: CASSPGTGNGKLFF. The CDR3 nucleotides are TGTGCCAGCAGCCCCGGGACAGGGAACGGAAAACTGTTTTTT. The J gene is TRBJ1-4, the V gene TRBV5-6, with 9 bases fitting TRBD1. V trimming: 4 bases; J trimming: 10 bases; junction bases outside the gene matches: 8. This CDR3 contains 14 residues. Germline V CDR1 and CDR2: SGHDT, YYEEEE.

The rearrangement links TRBV2 to TRBJ2-1; 8 bases line up with TRBD2. This CDR3 is 15 amino acids long. V shed 7 bases and J 5 bases; nucleotides not matched to a gene: 10. Germline V CDR1 and CDR2: SNHLY, FYNNEI. CDR3: CASTPPGGDDNEQFF. The CDR3 bases are TGTGCCAGCACGCCCCCCGGGGGGGACGACAATGAGCAGTTCTTC.

This chain uses TRBV21-1 with TRBJ1-1; the DNA was not compared with TRBD1, the D call given in the table. TRBV21-1 is assigned pseudogene status. The CDR3 is 11 amino acids. The CDR3 region is CASSNGRGAFF. Written as DNA, the CDR3 is TGTGCCAGCAGCAACGGCAGGGGGGCTTTCTTT.

This sequence joins TRBV2 and TRBJ1-1, with a tentative D call TRBD1 (5 bases). The germline V gene encodes CDR1 SNHLY and CDR2 FYNNEI. The CDR3 is made up of 16 amino acids. Trimming removed 3 bases at V and 6 bases at J, with 20 bases between. CDR3 bases: TGTGCCAGCAGTGATAGGGGTAGGGTATTACTCTCTGAAGCTTTCTTT. This encodes CASSDRGRVLLSEAFF.

This clone turned up a few times. This sample includes further DNA sequences coding for the same CDR3. This chain uses TRBV3-1 (or the pseudogene TRBV3-2) with TRBJ1-3, with 9 bases identical to TRBD1. This CDR3 comprises 15 residues. Trimming took 4 bases from V and 4 from J; bases not matched to a gene: 5. Germline V gene lookup returns CDR1 LGHDT and CDR2 YNNKEL (reference sequence). CDR3 residues: CASSLGQGYGNTIYF. The CDR3 coding sequence is TGTGCCAGCAGCCTCGGACAGGGGTACGGAAACACCATATATTTT.

The chain uses TRBV20-1 and TRBJ1-5, with 10 bases matching TRBD1. The CDR3 is made up of 15 amino acids. CDR1 DFQATT and CDR2 SNEGSKA come from the germline V gene (reference sequence). V trimming: 3 bases; J trimming: 7 bases; junction bases outside the gene matches: 9. CDR3 sequence reads: CSASPGQGNSQPQHF. The CDR3 bases are TGCAGTGCTAGTCCGGGACAGGGGAACAGCCAGCCCCAGCATTTT.

CDR3 in amino acids: CASSFMGPTEQFF. The CDR3 DNA sequence: TGTGCCAGCAGCTTCATGGGGCCCACGGAGCAGTTCTTC. This chain joins TRBV9 and TRBJ2-1; a possible D gene is TRBD1 (5 bases). CDR1 SGDLS and CDR2 YYNGEE come from the germline V gene. This CDR3 comprises 13 residues. Trimming stripped 4 bases from V and 10 bases from J, with 15 bases between.

The gene calls are TRBV9 and TRBJ2-2; 9 bases line up with TRBD2. Losses at the gene ends were 4 bases for V and 7 bases for J; bases not matched to a gene: 11. The CDR3 has 16 amino acids. Per germline, CDR1 SGDLS and CDR2 YYNGEE. CDR3 amino acids: CASSQYGTSSIGELFF. CDR3 bases: TGTGCCAGCAGCCAGTACGGGACTAGCTCGATCGGGGAGCTGTTTTTT.

The rearrangement uses TRBV6-2 or TRBV6-3 and TRBJ1-5, with 7 nucleotides matching TRBD1. Germline V lookup: CDR1 MNHEY, CDR2 SVGEGT. The CDR3 is 14 residues long. V trimming: 5 bases; J trimming: 5 bases; junction bases outside the gene matches: 6. The CDR3 region is CASSAGQAYQPQHF. CDR3 DNA: TGTGCCAGCAGTGCCGGACAGGCGTATCAGCCCCAGCATTTT.

The chain recombines TRBV5-1 with TRBJ1-2; tentatively, D is TRBD1 (6 bases). V lost 2 bases and J 4 bases, leaving 9 bases between the germline ends. Germline V gene data show CDR1 as SGHRS and CDR2 as YFSETQ. The CDR3 runs to 13 residues. The CDR3 nucleotides read TGCGCCAGCAGCTTCCCAGGGGTCTATGGCTACACCTTC. Translating gives CASSFPGVYGYTF.

J is TRBJ1-5 and V is TRBV5-6; D call uncertain. The germline V gene encodes CDR1 SGHDT and CDR2 YYEEEE. This CDR3 region has 15 residues. V lost 0 bases and J lost 0, with 7 bases in between. The CDR3 DNA follows: TGTGCCAGCAGCTTGGAAGCTTATAGCAATCAGCCCCAGCATTTT. The encoded protein is CASSLEAYSNQPQHF.

The gene calls are TRBV6-5 and TRBJ2-1; D call uncertain. CDR1 and CDR2 (germline): MNHEY, SVGAGI. Trimming took off 7 bases at V and 8 bases at J, with 21 bases between the two ends. The CDR3 contains 15 residues. CDR3: CASKSSLGPFDEQFF. The CDR3 nucleotides are TGTGCCAGCAAATCAAGCCTGGGCCCTTTCGATGAGCAGTTCTTC.

V usage is TRBV10-3 and J usage is TRBJ1-2; 9 bases fit TRBD1. Losses at the gene ends were 7 bases for V and 7 bases for J; bases not matched to a gene: 7. The CDR3 has 13 amino acids. Germline V gene sequence: CDR1 ENHRY, CDR2 SYGVKD. CDR3 amino acids: CAIIPTGGSGYTF. DNA of the CDR3: TGTGCCATCATACCTACAGGGGGCTCTGGCTACACCTTC.

This rearrangement joins TRBV9 to TRBJ2-3; TRBD2 matches 8 bases. Germline loops: CDR1 SGDLS, CDR2 YYNGEE. The V segment lost 0 bases and the J segment 2 bases; nucleotides outside the gene matches: 5. CDR3 length: 16 amino acids. The CDR3 loop is CASSVASGGFTDTQYF. In DNA, the CDR3 is TGTGCCAGCAGCGTAGCCAGCGGGGGATTCACAGATACGCAGTATTTT.

The chain uses TRBV6-5 and TRBJ1-1, with 9 positions matching TRBD1. The germline V gene encodes CDR1 MNHEY and CDR2 SVGAGI. Losses at the gene ends were 2 bases for V and 3 bases for J; bases not matched to a gene: 1. The CDR3 covers 14 residues. CDR3 DNA: TGTGCCAGCAGTTACACAGGGGGCGACACTGAAGCTTTCTTT. It yields the protein CASSYTGGDTEAFF.